This is a list of T cell receptor beta chains from one sample in a study of blood T cell repertoires in COVID-19. Only in-frame clones appear in the TCRdb table, and some are missing; sequencing was by immunoSEQ multiplex PCR. In the table there are 21,000 or so clones, around 88% of which are singletons. The specimen was peripheral blood. These receptors were taken from an older man with active COVID-19. Both conserved end residues are part of each CDR3. D genes are given only for firm matches. Size is stated for part of the rows, as once, few or many counts, or as a class when the clone is expanded.

V gene: TRBV6-5; clone size: NA; D gene: TRBD1; J gene: TRBJ1-1; CDR3 DNA: TGTGCCAGCAGTTATACAGGGGTGGTCGCTGAAGCTTTCTTT; CDR3 protein: CASSYTGVVAEAFF
V gene: TRBV27; clone size: NA; D gene: NA; J gene: TRBJ1-5; CDR3 DNA: TGTGCCAGCAGTTTCCGGGGGACGGTTAATCAGCCCCAGCATTTT; CDR3 protein: CASSFRGTVNQPQHF
V gene: TRBV27; clone size: NA; D gene: TRBD1; J gene: TRBJ1-4; CDR3 DNA: TGTGCCAGCAGTAGGACAGGGGGCGGCGAAAAACTGTTTTTT; CDR3 protein: CASSRTGGGEKLFF
V gene: TRBV5-4; clone size: NA; D gene: TRBD2; J gene: TRBJ2-1; CDR3 DNA: TGTGCCAGCAGCCTGGGAGGTAGCGGGAGTTTCAATGAGCAGTTCTTC; CDR3 protein: CASSLGGSGSFNEQFF
V gene: TRBV11-2; clone size: NA; D gene: NA; J gene: TRBJ2-7; CDR3 DNA: TGTGCCAGCAGCTTAGCGGGAGAGACCCCCGATCTCTACGAGCAGTACTTC; CDR3 protein: CASSLAGETPDLYEQYF
V gene: TRBV24-1; clone size: NA; D gene: NA; J gene: TRBJ2-1; CDR3 DNA: TGTGCCACCAGTGCAAGATCGGATGAGCAGTTCTTC; CDR3 protein: CATSARSDEQFF
V gene: TRBV11-2; clone size: NA; D gene: NA; J gene: TRBJ1-2; CDR3 DNA: TGTGCCAGTTCGGGGTCTAACTATGGCTACACCTTC; CDR3 protein: CASSGSNYGYTF
V gene: TRBV7-8; clone size: NA; D gene: NA; J gene: TRBJ1-2; CDR3 DNA: TGTGCCAGCCACCAAGGGGGAAACTATGGCTACACCTTC; CDR3 protein: CASHQGGNYGYTF
V gene: TRBV2; clone size: NA; D gene: NA; J gene: TRBJ1-1; CDR3 DNA: TGTGCCAGCAGTGAAAGGGGATTTGGGGCAGGGGTGGACACTGAAGCTTTCTTT; CDR3 protein: CASSERGFGAGVDTEAFF
V gene: TRBV7-9; clone size: NA; D gene: TRBD2; J gene: TRBJ2-1; CDR3 DNA: TGTGCCAGCAGCTTACCCCCCCGACTAGCGGGACGGAACAATGAGCAGTTCTTC; CDR3 protein: CASSLPPRLAGRNNEQFF
V gene: TRBV6-6; clone size: NA; D gene: NA; J gene: TRBJ1-1; CDR3 DNA: TGTGCCAGCATCCAGACTAATGAAGCTTTCTTT; CDR3 protein: CASIQTNEAFF
V gene: TRBV7-8; clone size: NA; D gene: NA; J gene: TRBJ1-1; CDR3 DNA: TGTGCCAGCAGCCCCAGGCCCGCCCCCACTGAAGCTTTCTTT; CDR3 protein: CASSPRPAPTEAFF
V gene: TRBV11-3; clone size: NA; D gene: TRBD2; J gene: TRBJ2-1; CDR3 DNA: TGTGCCAGCAGCTCGATAGCGGGGGGGCTTTTTGATGAGCAGTTCTTC; CDR3 protein: CASSSIAGGLFDEQFF
V gene: TRBV2; clone size: NA; D gene: TRBD1; J gene: TRBJ2-2; CDR3 DNA: TGTGCCAGCAGTGAGAACAGGGGTTCGAACACCGGGGAGCTGTTTTTT; CDR3 protein: CASSENRGSNTGELFF
V gene: TRBV28; clone size: NA; D gene: NA; J gene: TRBJ2-7; CDR3 DNA: TGTGCCAGCACCCCCGGACAAACCTACGAGCAGTACTTC; CDR3 protein: CASTPGQTYEQYF
V gene: TRBV27; clone size: NA; D gene: TRBD1; J gene: TRBJ2-1; CDR3 DNA: TGTGCCAGCAACCCCTTCCAGGGGGCCGCCTACAATGAGCAGTTCTTC; CDR3 protein: CASNPFQGAAYNEQFF
V gene: TRBV19; clone size: NA; D gene: NA; J gene: TRBJ1-2; CDR3 DNA: TGTGCCAGTAGCCGATTTTCGAGCGCACTCTATGGCTACACCTTC; CDR3 protein: CASSRFSSALYGYTF
V gene: TRBV7-2; clone size: NA; D gene: NA; J gene: TRBJ2-5; CDR3 DNA: TGTGCCAGCAGCAACTTGCCAAAAGAGACCCAGTACTTC; CDR3 protein: CASSNLPKETQYF
V gene: TRBV6-2/TRBV6-3; clone size: NA; D gene: TRBD2; J gene: TRBJ2-7; CDR3 DNA: TGTGCCAGCAGTTACACCCCGGGACTAGCGGGGGCCTACGAGCAGTACTTC; CDR3 protein: CASSYTPGLAGAYEQYF
V gene: TRBV19; clone size: NA; D gene: TRBD1; J gene: TRBJ1-1; CDR3 DNA: TGTGCCAGTGGTATAGATGGACAGGGGAACACTGAAGCTTTCTTT; CDR3 protein: CASGIDGQGNTEAFF
V gene: TRBV27; clone size: NA; D gene: NA; J gene: TRBJ2-7; CDR3 DNA: TGTGCCAGCAGTTTATTACCGGTTACCTACGAGCAGTACTTC; CDR3 protein: CASSLLPVTYEQYF
V gene: TRBV2; clone size: NA; D gene: TRBD2; J gene: TRBJ2-3; CDR3 DNA: TGTGCCAGCAGTGTGAATAGCGGGGGAGATACGCAGTATTTT; CDR3 protein: CASSVNSGGDTQYF
V gene: TRBV3-1/TRBV3-2; clone size: NA; D gene: TRBD1; J gene: TRBJ2-5; CDR3 DNA: TGTGCCAGCAGACAGGGGGCCCAAGAGACCCAGTACTTC; CDR3 protein: CASRQGAQETQYF
V gene: TRBV29-1; clone size: NA; D gene: NA; J gene: TRBJ1-2; CDR3 DNA: TGCAGCGCCGAAGGACAATTAGACTATGGCTACACCTTC; CDR3 protein: CSAEGQLDYGYTF
V gene: TRBV4-2; clone size: once; D gene: TRBD1; J gene: TRBJ2-6; CDR3 DNA: TGTGCCAGCAGCACCCGTCCCGGGACAGGGGGCGCTGGGGCCAACGTCCTGACTTTC; CDR3 protein: CASSTRPGTGGAGANVLTF
V gene: TRBV7-6; clone size: NA; D gene: TRBD2; J gene: TRBJ2-5; CDR3 DNA: TGTGCCAGCAGCTTAGTTGGCGGGGGGGCAGAAGAGACCCAGTACTTC; CDR3 protein: CASSLVGGGAEETQYF
V gene: TRBV19; clone size: NA; D gene: NA; J gene: TRBJ1-1; CDR3 DNA: TGTGCCAGTAGTATCGTCGTGAACACTGAAGCTTTCTTT; CDR3 protein: CASSIVVNTEAFF
V gene: TRBV19; clone size: once; D gene: NA; J gene: TRBJ1-5; CDR3 DNA: TGTGCCAGTAGTATATGGGGGGACAATCAGCCCCAGCATTTT; CDR3 protein: CASSIWGDNQPQHF
V gene: TRBV29-1; clone size: NA; D gene: NA; J gene: TRBJ2-7; CDR3 DNA: TGCAGCGCTGTCCGCGGAGCGGACTCCTACGAGCAGTACTTC; CDR3 protein: CSAVRGADSYEQYF
V gene: TRBV9; clone size: NA; D gene: TRBD1; J gene: TRBJ1-6; CDR3 DNA: TGTGCCAGCAGCTCTACAGGGGATGGGGCTTCACCCCTCCACTTT; CDR3 protein: CASSSTGDGASPLHF
V gene: TRBV3-1/TRBV3-2; clone size: NA; D gene: TRBD2; J gene: TRBJ2-1; CDR3 DNA: TGTGCCAGCAGCCAAGATCTAGCGGGATCCAATGAGCAGTTCTTC; CDR3 protein: CASSQDLAGSNEQFF
V gene: TRBV29-1; clone size: NA; D gene: TRBD1; J gene: TRBJ1-1; CDR3 DNA: TGCAGCGCGGGACAGGGGGCCGCGGAAACTGAAGCTTTCTTT; CDR3 protein: CSAGQGAAETEAFF
V gene: TRBV4-2; clone size: NA; D gene: TRBD2; J gene: TRBJ2-1; CDR3 DNA: TGTGCCAGCAGCCAAGAAGGGACTAGGGGTAATGAGCAGTTCTTC; CDR3 protein: CASSQEGTRGNEQFF
V gene: TRBV28; clone size: NA; D gene: NA; J gene: TRBJ1-5; CDR3 DNA: TGTGCCAGCAGTCGACAGCCAGATCAGCCCCAGCATTTT; CDR3 protein: CASSRQPDQPQHF
V gene: TRBV5-6; clone size: NA; D gene: TRBD2; J gene: TRBJ2-1; CDR3 DNA: TGTGCCAGCAGCCCACTGACTAGCGGGAGTGTCGGTGAGCAGTTCTTC; CDR3 protein: CASSPLTSGSVGEQFF
V gene: TRBV10-3; clone size: NA; D gene: TRBD1; J gene: TRBJ2-2; CDR3 DNA: TGTGCCACCCGGGACGACAGGGATAACACCGGGGAGCTGTTTTTT; CDR3 protein: CATRDDRDNTGELFF
V gene: TRBV27; clone size: NA; D gene: NA; J gene: TRBJ2-1; CDR3 DNA: TGTGCCAGCAGTTCCTACGGAGGGATTGAGCAGTTCTTC; CDR3 protein: CASSSYGGIEQFF
V gene: TRBV11-3; clone size: NA; D gene: TRBD1; J gene: TRBJ1-6; CDR3 DNA: TGTGCCAGCAGCCCCGGACAGGTCTTCAATTCACCCCTCCACTTT; CDR3 protein: CASSPGQVFNSPLHF
V gene: TRBV6-1; clone size: NA; D gene: NA; J gene: TRBJ1-1; CDR3 DNA: TGTGCCAGCAGTGAAATATCGCCCAGTGTCACTGAAGCTTTCTTT; CDR3 protein: CASSEISPSVTEAFF
V gene: TRBV7-2; clone size: NA; D gene: NA; J gene: TRBJ1-6; CDR3 DNA: TGTGCCAGCAGCACAGACCCGAATTCACCCCTCCACTTT; CDR3 protein: CASSTDPNSPLHF
V gene: TRBV12-5; clone size: NA; D gene: NA; J gene: TRBJ2-1; CDR3 DNA: TGTGCTAGTTCGGCTAGTGGCTCCTACAATGAGCAGTTCTTC; CDR3 protein: CASSASGSYNEQFF
V gene: TRBV19; clone size: once; D gene: TRBD2; J gene: TRBJ2-3; CDR3 DNA: TGTGCCAGTAGTACCACCTTGGGACTACTGAGCTTGTATTTT; CDR3 protein: CASSTTLGLLSLYF
V gene: TRBV2; clone size: once; D gene: TRBD1; J gene: TRBJ1-5; CDR3 DNA: TGTGCCAGCAGTTCTGGGACAGGGCAAAATCAGCCCCAGCATTTT; CDR3 protein: CASSSGTGQNQPQHF
V gene: TRBV6-5; clone size: NA; D gene: NA; J gene: TRBJ2-5; CDR3 DNA: TGTGCCAGCAGGAGGACAGCCCAAGAGACCCAGTACTTC; CDR3 protein: CASRRTAQETQYF
V gene: TRBV30; clone size: NA; D gene: TRBD2; J gene: TRBJ2-3; CDR3 DNA: TGTGCCTGGGGGCTCCGAACTAGCGGGGGGGCCAGTAGGGCAGATACGCAGTATTTT; CDR3 protein: CAWGLRTSGGASRADTQYF
V gene: TRBV19; clone size: NA; D gene: NA; J gene: TRBJ2-7; CDR3 DNA: TGTGCCAGTAGTCCCAGACAGCCCTTAGGGCTCTACGAGCAGTACTTC; CDR3 protein: CASSPRQPLGLYEQYF
V gene: TRBV11-2; clone size: NA; D gene: TRBD2; J gene: TRBJ2-7; CDR3 DNA: TGTGCCAGCAGCCCCAACGACCCCTCGGGGGGACTCTACGAGCAGTACTTC; CDR3 protein: CASSPNDPSGGLYEQYF
V gene: TRBV30; clone size: NA; D gene: NA; J gene: TRBJ1-2; CDR3 DNA: TGTGCCTGGAGTGTTCGGGTACGAGATGGCTACACCTTC; CDR3 protein: CAWSVRVRDGYTF
V gene: TRBV6-5; clone size: NA; D gene: NA; J gene: TRBJ1-4; CDR3 DNA: TGTGCCAGCAGTACTCTACGCGGGACTCCTGAAAAACTGTTTTTT; CDR3 protein: CASSTLRGTPEKLFF
V gene: TRBV14; clone size: once; D gene: NA; J gene: TRBJ1-6; CDR3 DNA: TGTGCCAGCAGTCAGGGCTATAATTCACCCCTCCACTTT; CDR3 protein: CASSQGYNSPLHF
V gene: TRBV7-6; clone size: NA; D gene: NA; J gene: TRBJ1-1; CDR3 DNA: TGTGCCAGCAGCCCCCTGCCCGACAGTACTGAAGCTTTCTTT; CDR3 protein: CASSPLPDSTEAFF
V gene: TRBV14; clone size: NA; D gene: NA; J gene: TRBJ1-6; CDR3 DNA: TGTGCCAGCAGCCCATCGATCTGGAGGCTCGGACGGTCACCCCTCCACTTT; CDR3 protein: CASSPSIWRLGRSPLHF
V gene: TRBV5-1; clone size: NA; D gene: TRBD2; J gene: TRBJ2-1; CDR3 DNA: TGCGCCAGCAGCTTCCAGCGGGGTCACAATGAGCAGTTCTTC; CDR3 protein: CASSFQRGHNEQFF
V gene: TRBV18; clone size: NA; D gene: TRBD2; J gene: TRBJ2-4; CDR3 DNA: TGTGCCAGCTCACCCCAACTAGCGGGAGGAGCCAAAAACATTCAGTACTTC; CDR3 protein: CASSPQLAGGAKNIQYF
V gene: TRBV7-6; clone size: NA; D gene: NA; J gene: TRBJ2-1; CDR3 DNA: TGTGCCAGCAGCCTAAGGACAGCCTCCTACAATGAGCAGTTCTTC; CDR3 protein: CASSLRTASYNEQFF
V gene: TRBV5-1; clone size: few; D gene: TRBD1; J gene: TRBJ1-6; CDR3 DNA: TGCGCCAGCAGCTTGGCCGGGACAGGGGTTAATTCACCCCTCCACTTT; CDR3 protein: CASSLAGTGVNSPLHF
V gene: TRBV10-2; clone size: NA; D gene: NA; J gene: TRBJ1-3; CDR3 DNA: TGCGCCAGCAGTTCTCAGAACCATGCTGGAAACACCATATATTTT; CDR3 protein: CASSSQNHAGNTIYF